These 18 T cell receptor beta chains came from one sample sequenced in a study of shared clonotypes between healthy human individuals. Measured with immunoSEQ multiplex PCR; TCRdb has only the in-frame clones, and not every one. This table has some 2,000,000 clones, more than 90% appearing once. Sequenced: naive CD4+ T cells sorted from blood. Indicated subset: CD45RA+ positively selected. Source of these receptors: a man between 18 and 35 years old in good health.

The rearrangement joins TRBV5-4 to TRBJ2-5, with D possibly TRBD2 on 6 matching bases. The CDR3 has 15 amino acids. Trimming pared 0 bases from V and 3 bases from J, leaving 12 bases between. Germline V CDR1 and CDR2: SGHNT, YYREEE (reference sequence). CDR3 residues: CASSLVGSGKETQYF. The CDR3 DNA follows: TGTGCCAGCAGCTTGGTTGGTAGCGGAAAAGAGACCCAGTACTTC.

The CDR3 here is CASSKTGITEAFF. CDR3 DNA: TGTGCCAGTAGTAAGACAGGGATCACTGAAGCTTTCTTT. This chain uses TRBV19 with TRBJ1-1; 7 positions match TRBD1. The germline CDR1 and CDR2 sequences are LNHDA and SQIVND (reference sequence). Trimming at V came to 4 bases and at J to 4 bases, leaving 3 bases not matched to a gene. This CDR3 has 13 amino acids.

The rearrangement links TRBV10-3 to TRBJ1-3, with D unclear. Germline V lookup: CDR1 ENHRY, CDR2 SYGVKD. V was shortened by 3 bases and J by 2 bases, with 5 bases between the two germline ends. The length of the CDR3 is 13 residues. CDR3 sequence (DNA): TGTGCCATCAGTGATAGCCCTGGAAACACCATATATTTT. Translation gives CAISDSPGNTIYF.

Worth noting for this clone: A much larger clone lies one base from this, so it may be a read error. Other DNA sequences within the sample encode an identical CDR3. CDR3 protein: CASSLEETQYF. CDR3 nucleotides: TGTGCCAGCAGCTTGGAAGAGACCCAGTACTTC. The J gene is TRBJ2-5, the V gene TRBV11-2; D gene unclear. The CDR3 runs 11 residues. CDR1 and CDR2 from the germline V gene are SGHAT and FQNNGV. The germline V and J ends were trimmed by 3 bases and 3 bases, with 2 bases remaining between them. The full variable domain, completed using reference TRBV11-2 and TRBJ2-5, is EAGVAQSPRYKIIEKRQSVAFWCNPISGHATLYWYQQILGQGPKLLIQFQNNGVVDDSQLPKDRFSAERLKGVDSTLKIQPAKLEDSAVYLCASSLEETQYFGPGTRLLVL.

V gene TRBV5-6 combines with J gene TRBJ2-3; weak D call: TRBD2 (5 bases). The CDR3 covers 16 residues. The V and J ends lost 3 bases and 4 bases respectively, with 18 bases between them. Germline CDR1 and CDR2: SGHDT and YYEEEE. CDR3 DNA sequence: TGTGCCAGCAGCTATAGGACTCGGCCCGGCCCAGATACGCAGTATTTT. Translated: CASSYRTRPGPDTQYF.

V gene TRBV6-1 combines with J gene TRBJ2-2; 11 positions match TRBD2. This CDR3 has 15 amino acids. With 5 bases clipped from V and 7 bases from J, the junction kept 6 bases outside the gene matches. Germline values: CDR1 MNHNS, CDR2 SASEGT. The CDR3 protein is CASSLTSGVVGELFF. The CDR3, as DNA: TGTGCCAGCAGTTTGACTAGCGGGGTCGTCGGGGAGCTGTTTTTT.

V gene TRBV2 combines with J gene TRBJ2-1; the D is unclear. Germline CDR1 and CDR2: SNHLY and FYNNEI. The CDR3 extends over 12 amino acids. V lost 1 base, J lost 7 bases, and 5 bases lay in between. Here the CDR3 DNA reads TGTGCCAGCAGTGAAGACGGGAATGAGCAGTTCTTC. It yields the protein CASSEDGNEQFF.

V usage is TRBV18 and J usage is TRBJ1-6; D not certain. Germline CDR1 reads KGHSH; CDR2 reads LQKENI. V gave up 6 bases and J gave up 11 bases, with 11 bases separating them. The CDR3 is 12 amino acids. The CDR3 reads CASSSDLAPLHF. For the CDR3, the DNA is TGTGCCAGCTCTTCGGATTTGGCACCCCTCCACTTT. Variable domain in full (rest from reference TRBV18 and TRBJ1-6): NAGVMQNPRHLVRRRGQEARLRCSPMKGHSHVYWYRQLPEEGLKFMVYLQKENIIDESGMPKERFSAEFPKEGPSILRIQQVVRGDSAAYFCASSSDLAPLHFGNGTRLTVT.

The chain employs TRBV29-1 and TRBJ2-1; D unclear. This CDR3 comprises 13 residues. V gave up 8 bases and J gave up 0 bases, with 11 bases separating them. Germline V gene sequence: CDR1 SQVTM, CDR2 ANQGSEA. The CDR3 region is CSHGASSYNEQFF. The CDR3 DNA reads TGCAGCCACGGCGCCAGCTCCTACAATGAGCAGTTCTTC.

The chain couples TRBV28 to TRBJ2-7; 8 positions match TRBD2. Germline CDR1 and CDR2: MDHEN and SYDVKM. This CDR3 comprises 15 residues. With V trimmed by 7 bases and J by 2 bases, 10 bases remained unmatched. DNA of the CDR3: TGTGCCAGCACCACCTCCGGGACTAGTCCCTACGAGCAGTACTTC. Translating it yields CASTTSGTSPYEQYF.

V is TRBV30 and J is TRBJ2-1; perhaps TRBD1 as D (6 bases). Germline V gene data show CDR1 as GTSNPN and CDR2 as SVGIG (reference sequence). The CDR3 is 11 amino acids. Trimming left V 3 bases short and J 8 bases short, with 8 bases between. CDR3 in amino acids: CAWSQGHEQFF. The CDR3 bases are TGTGCCTGGAGCCAGGGGCATGAGCAGTTCTTC.

Comment on this clone: The sample contains more than one DNA sequence encoding this CDR3. This chain joins TRBV6-6 and TRBJ2-7, with 7 bases matching TRBD1. Trimming took 2 bases from V and 0 from J; bases not matched to a gene: 4. This CDR3 is 15 amino acids long. Germline lookup yields CDR1 MNHNY and CDR2 SVGAGI (reference sequence). The CDR3 nucleotides read TGTGCCAGCAGTTACGGGGCAGGGGGCTCCTACGAGCAGTACTTC. Translated: CASSYGAGGSYEQYF.

The chain couples TRBV7-9 to TRBJ2-1, with TRBD1 matching 8 bases. Germline values: CDR1 SEHNR, CDR2 FQNEAQ (reference sequence). This CDR3 contains 15 residues. With V trimmed by 6 bases and J by 4 bases, 8 bases remained unmatched. The CDR3 here is CASSQDRAQYNEQFF. For the CDR3, the DNA is TGTGCCAGCAGTCAGGACAGGGCTCAATACAATGAGCAGTTCTTC. Supplemented by reference TRBV7-9 and TRBJ2-1, the full variable domain reads DTGVSQNPRHKITKRGQNVTFRCDPISEHNRLYWYRQTLGQGPEFLTYFQNEAQLEKSRLLSDRFSAERPKGSFSTLEIQRTEQGDSAMYLCASSQDRAQYNEQFFGPGTRLTVL.

The V call is TRBV6-1, the J call TRBJ1-2, with D uncertain. Germline-derived CDR1 and CDR2 are MNHNS and SASEGT. This CDR3 spans 13 amino acids. V lost 6 bases and J lost 4, with 12 bases in between. The CDR3 nucleotides are TGTGCCAGCAGCGCCTTACAGACCTATGGCTACACCTTC. Translated: CASSALQTYGYTF.

The chain has TRBV2 and TRBJ2-2; the match to TRBD1 covers 8 bases. With V trimmed by 7 bases and J by 3 bases, 10 bases remained unmatched. Germline V gene data show CDR1 as SNHLY and CDR2 as FYNNEI. CDR3 size: 16 residues. This CDR3 reads CASKGQGQEYTGELFF. The DNA for the CDR3 is TGTGCCAGCAAAGGACAGGGTCAAGAATACACCGGGGAGCTGTTTTTT.

The chain carries TRBV19 and TRBJ2-7, with D uncertain. Looked up from germline, CDR1 is LNHDA and CDR2 is SQIVND (reference sequence). Trimming cost V 3 bases and J 2 bases, with 11 bases left between them. The CDR3 consists of 14 residues. Written as DNA, the CDR3 is TGTGCCAGTAGTATGCAGCTCCCTCCCTACGAGCAGTACTTC. Translated: CASSMQLPPYEQYF.

This chain links TRBV4-3 with TRBJ1-3; maybe TRBD1 (5 bases). The ends were cut back, 3 bases at V and 0 bases at J, with 9 bases in the middle. Germline CDR1 is LGHNA and CDR2 is YSLEER. This CDR3 has 15 residues. The CDR3 loop is CASSQGRLSGNTIYF. The CDR3 DNA sequence: TGCGCCAGCAGCCAGGGACGGCTCTCTGGAAACACCATATATTTT.

This chain joins TRBV5-1 and TRBJ2-2; no clear D gene. Trimming took off 4 bases at V and 6 bases at J, with 19 bases between the two ends. This CDR3 has 16 amino acids. Germline V gene data show CDR1 as SGHRS and CDR2 as YFSETQ. Here the CDR3 DNA reads TGCGCCAGCAGCCTGGAAGGACGAGGTGGCGCCGGGGAGCTGTTTTTT. Its translation: CASSLEGRGGAGELFF.